This is a list of T cell receptor beta chains from one sample in a study of cytomegalovirus exposure and HLA in healthy donors. Here immunoSEQ multiplex PCR was the method, and the copy in TCRdb shows in-frame clones only, minus some. The sample includes fewer than 200,000 clones, 82% of them seen just once. Sequenced: PBMCs. The receptors were gathered from a male donor in good health and CMV-seronegative. Each CDR3 is given with its conserved first and last residue. A D gene is named only where the DNA matches it firmly. Some rows mark clone size as missing; the rest say once, few, many or name a class of expanded clone.

>TRBV7-2|NA|NA|TRBJ1-1
CASSFMRRGVSTEAFF
TGTGCCAGCAGCTTCATGCGCCGGGGAGTGAGCACTGAAGCTTTCTTT
>TRBV6-5|TRBD1|NA|TRBJ2-7
CASSRDRGSYEQYF
TGTGCCAGCAGCCGGGACAGGGGATCCTACGAGCAGTACTTC
>TRBV5-5|TRBD1|few|TRBJ1-5
CASSLALTTGGRQPQHF
TGTGCCAGCAGCTTGGCCCTAACGACAGGGGGCCGGCAGCCCCAGCATTTT
>TRBV7-2|TRBD1|NA|TRBJ1-4
CASSFGQGPTNEKLFF
TGTGCCAGCAGCTTCGGACAGGGGCCAACTAATGAAAAACTGTTTTTT
>TRBV18|NA|NA|TRBJ1-1
CASSPDMNTEAFF
TGTGCCAGCTCACCAGACATGAACACTGAAGCTTTCTTT
>TRBV7-9|NA|NA|TRBJ2-2
CASSLALASWSGELFF
TGTGCCAGCAGCTTAGCGTTGGCTAGCTGGTCCGGGGAGCTGTTTTTT
>TRBV15|TRBD2|once|TRBJ2-1
CATSREAGGPDEQFF
TGTGCCACCAGCAGAGAGGCGGGAGGGCCAGATGAGCAGTTCTTC
>TRBV28|TRBD2|once|TRBJ2-1
CASTLGLVSGNEQFF
TGTGCCAGCACCCTAGGACTAGTTTCCGGGAATGAGCAGTTCTTC
>TRBV2|NA|NA|TRBJ2-7
CASSLAYSYEQYF
TGTGCCAGTTCACTAGCCTACTCCTACGAGCAGTACTTC
>TRBV28|NA|NA|TRBJ1-4
CASSFRGPTNEKLFF
TGTGCCAGCAGTTTTAGGGGCCCAACTAATGAAAAACTGTTTTTT
>TRBV7-8|NA|NA|TRBJ1-4
CASSLASGNEKLFF
TGTGCCAGCAGCTTAGCAAGCGGAAATGAAAAACTGTTTTTT
>TRBV6-5|NA|once|TRBJ1-3
CASTSGNTIYF
TGTGCCAGCACCAGTGGAAACACCATATATTTT
>TRBV12-5|TRBD2|NA|TRBJ2-1
CASGLVSGGYNEQFF
TGTGCTAGTGGTTTGGTTAGCGGGGGTTACAATGAGCAGTTCTTC
>TRBV7-8|TRBD1|few|TRBJ1-3
CASSPGQGGNTIYF
TGTGCCAGCAGCCCGGGACAGGGTGGAAACACCATATATTTT
>TRBV27|TRBD2|NA|TRBJ2-1
CASSFGTGGYNEQFF
TGTGCCAGCAGTTTTGGGACGGGGGGTTACAATGAGCAGTTCTTC
>TRBV9|NA|NA|TRBJ2-7
CASSVGGGGSGDEQYF
TGTGCCAGCAGCGTAGGGGGTGGGGGGTCGGGGGACGAGCAGTACTTC